The source of this T cell receptor (beta chain) is a study of cytomegalovirus exposure and HLA in healthy donors. Primers for the PCR totalled 60 Vbeta and 13 Jbeta. The assay was immunoSEQ multiplex PCR, and TCRdb's table has in-frame clones only and misses some. The sample lists more than 95,000 clones, around 10% occurring once. CDR3 length: 15 amino acids. In germline, CDR1 is MDHEN, CDR2 SYDVKM. Trimming removed 1 base at V and 2 bases at J, with 11 bases between. Sequenced material: PBMCs. V gene TRBV28 combines with J gene TRBJ1-2, with D possibly TRBD1 on 5 matching bases. The receptor's source is a man aged 30 to 45 in good health and CMV-seronegative. The CDR3 DNA is TGTGCCAGCAGTTTATCCCCGGAGGGGAACTATGGCTACACCTTC. This codes for CASSLSPEGNYGYTF.